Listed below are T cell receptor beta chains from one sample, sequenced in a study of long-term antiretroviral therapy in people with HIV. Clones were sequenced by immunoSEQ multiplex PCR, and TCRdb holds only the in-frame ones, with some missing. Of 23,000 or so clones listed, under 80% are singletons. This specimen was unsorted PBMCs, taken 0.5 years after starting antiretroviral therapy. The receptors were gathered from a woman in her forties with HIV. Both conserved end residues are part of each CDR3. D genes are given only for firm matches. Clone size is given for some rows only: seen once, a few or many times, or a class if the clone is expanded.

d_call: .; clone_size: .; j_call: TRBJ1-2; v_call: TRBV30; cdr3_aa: CAWSPGEGYNYGYTF; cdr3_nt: TGTGCCTGGAGTCCCGGGGAGGGGTATAACTATGGCTACACCTTC
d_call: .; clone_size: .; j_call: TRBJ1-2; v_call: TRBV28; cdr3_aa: CATSLRVADYGYTF; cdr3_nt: TGTGCCACCTCGTTAAGGGTAGCGGACTATGGCTACACCTTC
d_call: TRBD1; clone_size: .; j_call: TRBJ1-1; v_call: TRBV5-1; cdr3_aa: CASSTGQGNTEAFF; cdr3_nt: TGCGCCAGCAGCACGGGACAGGGGAACACTGAAGCTTTCTTT
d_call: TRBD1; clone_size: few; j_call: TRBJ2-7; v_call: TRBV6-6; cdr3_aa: CASSSTGTGGYEQYF; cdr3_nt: TGTGCCAGCAGTTCCACCGGGACAGGGGGTTACGAGCAGTACTTC
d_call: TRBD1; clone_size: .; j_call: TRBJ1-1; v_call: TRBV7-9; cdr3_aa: CASSSAPRTGTGTEAFF; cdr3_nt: TGTGCCAGCAGCTCCGCCCCTCGGACAGGGACGGGAACTGAAGCTTTCTTT
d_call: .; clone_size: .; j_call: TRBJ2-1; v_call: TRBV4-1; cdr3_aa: CASSHRFIAHNEQFF; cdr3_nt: TGCGCCAGCAGCCATCGGTTTATAGCCCACAATGAGCAGTTCTTC
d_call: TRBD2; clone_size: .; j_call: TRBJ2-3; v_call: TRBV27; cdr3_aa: CASRRLAGVDTQYF; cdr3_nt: TGTGCCAGCAGACGACTAGCGGGGGTGGATACGCAGTATTTT
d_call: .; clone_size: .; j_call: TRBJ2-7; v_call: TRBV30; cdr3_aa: CAWSKGLTYEQYF; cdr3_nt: TGTGCCTGGAGTAAAGGATTAACCTACGAGCAGTACTTC
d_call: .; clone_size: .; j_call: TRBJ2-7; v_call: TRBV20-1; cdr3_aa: CSAIGVGEQYF; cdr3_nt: TGCAGTGCTATCGGGGTCGGCGAGCAGTACTTC
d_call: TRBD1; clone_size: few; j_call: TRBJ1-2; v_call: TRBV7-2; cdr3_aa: CASSSSPGGADYGYTF; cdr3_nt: TGTGCCAGCAGCTCGAGCCCAGGGGGCGCCGACTATGGCTACACCTTC
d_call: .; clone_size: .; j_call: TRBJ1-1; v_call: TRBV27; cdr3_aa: CASSLGTSPEAFF; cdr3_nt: TGTGCCAGCAGTTTGGGGACAAGCCCTGAAGCTTTCTTT
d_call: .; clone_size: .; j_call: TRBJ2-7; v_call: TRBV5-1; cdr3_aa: CASSLVAGTYEQYF; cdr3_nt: TGCGCCAGCAGCTTGGTCGCAGGGACCTACGAGCAGTACTTC
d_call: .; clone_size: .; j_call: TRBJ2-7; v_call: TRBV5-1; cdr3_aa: CASSLGSASYEQYF; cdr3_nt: TGCGCCAGCAGCTTGGGATCAGCCTCCTACGAGCAGTACTTC
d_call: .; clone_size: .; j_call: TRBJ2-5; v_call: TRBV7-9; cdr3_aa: CASSQQGEGQETQYF; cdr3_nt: TGTGCCAGCAGCCAGCAGGGCGAGGGACAAGAGACCCAGTACTTC
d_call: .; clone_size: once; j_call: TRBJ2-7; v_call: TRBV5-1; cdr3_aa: CASSPDYGYGEQYF; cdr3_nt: TGCGCCAGCAGCCCGGACTACGGATATGGCGAGCAGTACTTC
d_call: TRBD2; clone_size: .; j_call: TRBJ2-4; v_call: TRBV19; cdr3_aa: CASSIWGSGGKNIQYF; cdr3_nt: TGTGCCAGTAGTATCTGGGGTAGCGGGGGTAAAAACATTCAGTACTTC
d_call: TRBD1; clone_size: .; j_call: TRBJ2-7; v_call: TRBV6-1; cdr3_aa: CASSEYGTAYYEQYF; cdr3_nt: TGTGCCAGCAGTGAATATGGGACAGCTTACTACGAGCAGTACTTC
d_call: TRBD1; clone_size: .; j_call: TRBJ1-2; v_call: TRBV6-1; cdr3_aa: CASSEPGGIEANYGYTF; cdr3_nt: TGTGCCAGCAGTGAACCAGGGGGCATAGAAGCTAACTATGGCTACACCTTC
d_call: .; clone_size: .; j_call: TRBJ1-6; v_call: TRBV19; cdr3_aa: CASSAGQPLSSYNSPLHF; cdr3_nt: TGTGCCAGTAGTGCAGGCCAGCCGCTCAGCTCCTATAATTCACCCCTCCACTTT
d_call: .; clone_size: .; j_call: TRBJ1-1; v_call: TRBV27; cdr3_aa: CASSLLGWRLNTEAFF; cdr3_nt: TGTGCCAGCAGTTTACTAGGGTGGCGGTTGAACACTGAAGCTTTCTTT
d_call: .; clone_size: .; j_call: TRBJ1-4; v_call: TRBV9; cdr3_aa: CASSVGLSGAEKLFF; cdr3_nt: TGTGCCAGCAGCGTCGGACTGTCTGGGGCTGAAAAACTGTTTTTT
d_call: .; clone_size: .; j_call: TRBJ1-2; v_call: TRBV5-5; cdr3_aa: CASSLLPGDAGYGYTF; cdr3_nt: TGTGCCAGCAGCTTGCTTCCGGGGGACGCTGGCTATGGCTACACCTTC
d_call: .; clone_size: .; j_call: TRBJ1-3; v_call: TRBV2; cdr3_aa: CASSFGGIGNTIYF; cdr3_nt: TGTGCCAGCAGCTTCGGGGGCATTGGAAACACCATATATTTT
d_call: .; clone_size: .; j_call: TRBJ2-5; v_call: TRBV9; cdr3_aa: CASSVEGLSKETQYF; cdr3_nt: TGTGCCAGCAGCGTAGAGGGACTGTCAAAAGAGACCCAGTACTTC